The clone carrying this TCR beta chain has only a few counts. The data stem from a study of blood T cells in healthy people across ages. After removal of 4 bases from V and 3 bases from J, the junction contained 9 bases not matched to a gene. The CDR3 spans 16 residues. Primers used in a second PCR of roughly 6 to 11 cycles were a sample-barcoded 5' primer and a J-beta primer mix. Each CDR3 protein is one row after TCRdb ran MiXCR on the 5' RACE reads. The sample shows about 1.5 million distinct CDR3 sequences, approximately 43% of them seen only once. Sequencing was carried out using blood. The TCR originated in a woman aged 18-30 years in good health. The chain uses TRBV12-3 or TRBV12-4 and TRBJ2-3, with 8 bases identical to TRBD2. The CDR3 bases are TGTGCCAGCAGTTCGGGACTAGTGCAACTGACAGATACGCAGTATTTT. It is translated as CASSSGLVQLTDTQYF.